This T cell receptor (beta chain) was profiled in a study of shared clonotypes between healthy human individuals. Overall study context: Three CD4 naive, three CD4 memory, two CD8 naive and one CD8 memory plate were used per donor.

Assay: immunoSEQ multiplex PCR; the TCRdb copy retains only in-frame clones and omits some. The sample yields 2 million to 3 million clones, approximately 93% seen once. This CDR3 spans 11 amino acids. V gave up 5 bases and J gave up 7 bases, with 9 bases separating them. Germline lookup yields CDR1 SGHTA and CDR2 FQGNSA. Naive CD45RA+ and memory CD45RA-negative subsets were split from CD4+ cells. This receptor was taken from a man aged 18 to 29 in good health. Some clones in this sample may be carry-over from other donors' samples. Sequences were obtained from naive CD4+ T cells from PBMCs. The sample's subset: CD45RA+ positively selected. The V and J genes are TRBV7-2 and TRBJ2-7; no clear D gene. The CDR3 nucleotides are TGTGCCAGCAGCGGCCAGAGGGAGCAGTACTTC. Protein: CASSGQREQYF.